This T cell receptor beta chain was retrieved from a study of T cells in Graves' hyperthyroidism and ophthalmopathy. As for the study in general: Sampling of peripheral blood happened at initial diagnosis, prior to any treatment.

Amplified TCR beta CDR3 regions derived from RNA transcripts. The TCR CDR3 first-round RT-PCR relied on the HTBI primer set. TCRdb redid the calling of the multiplex PCR reads with MiXCR, one entry per CDR3 protein. The sample has about 340,000 distinct CDR3 sequences, 21% seen once. Points on this clonotype: Its antigen remains unidentified.

CDR3 length equals 14 residues. Deletions cut 4 bases from V and 6 bases from J, with 14 bases between. The germline V gene has CDR1 SGHDT and CDR2 YYEEEE. General observations from the study: For ophthalmopathy, model prediction preceded onset by a median about 6.4 months.

The receptor was isolated from a woman aged 50 to 65 with Graves' hyperthyroidism. This rearrangement joins TRBV5-6 to TRBJ2-1; D unclear. Specimen: blood. CDR3 coding DNA: TGTGCCAGCAGCCAGGTGGGCACGGCCAATGAGCAGTTCTTC. It is translated as CASSQVGTANEQFF.